The rows below give T cell receptor beta chains drawn from one sample of a study of T cells after yellow fever vaccination. From the 5' RACE reads, TCRdb called clonotypes with MiXCR, one entry per CDR3 protein. The table lists hundreds of thousands of distinct CDR3 sequences, approximately 13% of them singletons. Sequenced material: PBMCs, taken on the day of the yellow fever booster vaccination. The receptor set was obtained from a man aged 25-45 years who received the YFV17D yellow fever vaccine. Both conserved end residues are part of each CDR3. D genes are given only for firm matches. Clone size appears in some rows only: once, few, many, or a class for an expanded clone.

v_call,clone_size,d_call,j_call,cdr3_nt,cdr3_aa
TRBV13,few,-,TRBJ2-7,TGTGCCAGCAGCCGTCCCGATTCCGCCTACGAGCAGTACTTC,CASSRPDSAYEQYF
TRBV28,-,TRBD1,TRBJ2-7,TGTGCCAGCATCAACAGGGGTGGGGGCGAGCAGTACTTC,CASINRGGGEQYF
TRBV7-8,-,-,TRBJ1-5,TGTGCCAGCAGCTTAGAGGGGGGGGAACCCCAGCATTTT,CASSLEGGEPQHF
TRBV24-1,-,-,TRBJ2-5,TGTGCCACCAGTGAACGGGGATTCGGGGAGACCCAGTACTTC,CATSERGFGETQYF
TRBV12-3/TRBV12-4,-,-,TRBJ1-5,TGTGCCAGCAGCCGGCTTTTTGATCAGCCCCAGCATTTT,CASSRLFDQPQHF
TRBV9,few,TRBD2,TRBJ2-2,TGTGCCAGCGGACTAGCGGGAGTGGGCACCGGGGAGCTGTTTTTT,CASGLAGVGTGELFF
TRBV6-2/TRBV6-3,-,-,TRBJ2-2,TGTGCCAGCACCAGCGCCTGGGAGCTGTTTTTT,CASTSAWELFF
TRBV14,-,TRBD2,TRBJ2-1,TGTGCCAGCAGCCCTTTAGCGGGAAGGGCGGTTGAGCAGTTCTTC,CASSPLAGRAVEQFF
TRBV7-2,-,-,TRBJ2-5,TGTGCCAGCAGCCCGACGGTGAAAGAGACCCAGTACTTC,CASSPTVKETQYF
TRBV10-1,-,TRBD2,TRBJ2-5,TGCGCCAGCACCCATGTTTTTGGCGGGAGTGAGAGGGAGACCCAGTACTTC,CASTHVFGGSERETQYF
TRBV4-3,few,-,TRBJ2-2,TGCGCCAGCAGCCAAAGCCGGGAGCCCCCCCGGGAGCTGTTTTTT,CASSQSREPPRELFF
TRBV20-1,few,-,TRBJ2-2,TGCAGTGCCTACTGGGCCGGGGAGCTGTTTTTT,CSAYWAGELFF
TRBV27,few,-,TRBJ2-1,TGTGCCAGCTCGGGATCCGGGATGTACGAGCAGTTCTTC,CASSGSGMYEQFF
TRBV25-1,many,TRBD2,TRBJ2-1,TGTGCCAGCAGTCGAGGTGGGCTAGCGGGAACTGAGCAGTTCTTC,CASSRGGLAGTEQFF
TRBV24-1,-,-,TRBJ2-1,TGTGCCACCAGTGACCCTCGGGCTTACAATGAGCAGTTCTTC,CATSDPRAYNEQFF
TRBV12-3/TRBV12-4,-,TRBD1,TRBJ2-6,TGTGCCAGCAGTTTGTCTGGGACAGGGGGGGGATCTGGGGCCAACGTCCTGACTTTC,CASSLSGTGGGSGANVLTF